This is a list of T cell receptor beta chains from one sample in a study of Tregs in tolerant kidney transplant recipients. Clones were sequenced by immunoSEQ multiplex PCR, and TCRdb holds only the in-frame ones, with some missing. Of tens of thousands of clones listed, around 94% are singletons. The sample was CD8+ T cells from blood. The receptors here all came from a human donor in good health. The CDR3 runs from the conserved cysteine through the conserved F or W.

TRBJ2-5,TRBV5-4,CASSSGAGGVETQYF
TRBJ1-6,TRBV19,CASSIGVSNSPLHF
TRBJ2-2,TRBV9,CASSGGLAGSGELFF
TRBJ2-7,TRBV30,CAWSVGSEQYF
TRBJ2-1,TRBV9,CASRGQAEAYNEQFF
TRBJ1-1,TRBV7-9,CASRCPEGACTEAFF
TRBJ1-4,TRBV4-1,CASSQEFEGGTNEKLFF
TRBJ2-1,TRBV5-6,CASTPDNNEQFF
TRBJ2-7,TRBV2,CASRGSEQYF
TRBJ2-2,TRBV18,CASSPSGRDTGELFF
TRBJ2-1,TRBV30,CAWSVLGASEGLAGDNEQFF
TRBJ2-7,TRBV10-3,CAGGLGDSYEQYF
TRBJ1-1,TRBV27,CASSSGGHSLTEAFF
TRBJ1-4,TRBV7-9,CASSLFVDSKNEKLFF
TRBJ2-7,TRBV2,CASSEIGTGGDEQYF
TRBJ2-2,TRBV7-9,CASSPGTVAGELFF
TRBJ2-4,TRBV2,CASTVAGGENIQYF
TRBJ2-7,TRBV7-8,CASSEIAGSSYEQYF
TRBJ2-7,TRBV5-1,CTSSLASSGNSYEQYF
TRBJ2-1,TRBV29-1,CSVLQGARSYNEQFF
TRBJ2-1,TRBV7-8,CASTLGNEQFF
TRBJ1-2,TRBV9,CASSKDGYTF
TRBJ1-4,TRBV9,CASSLGRSTNEKLFF
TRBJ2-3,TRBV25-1,CASSETVGVPDTQYF
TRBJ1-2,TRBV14,CASSQLRDYGYTF
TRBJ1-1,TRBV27,CASFLGKNTEAFF
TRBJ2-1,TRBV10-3,CAISELPGQGSYEQFF
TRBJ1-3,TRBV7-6,CASSLDGNSGNTIYF
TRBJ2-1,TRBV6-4,CASSDSSSYNEQFF
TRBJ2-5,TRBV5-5,CASSQLTGGETGETQYF
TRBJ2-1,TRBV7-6,CASSLAPEGFDEQFF
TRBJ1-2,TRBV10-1,CASKRAENYGYTF
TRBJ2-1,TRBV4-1,CASSQDKLAAWNEQFF
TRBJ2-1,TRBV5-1,CASSRRLAGFNEQFF
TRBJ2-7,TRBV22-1,CPGSAQGLRERAYEQYF
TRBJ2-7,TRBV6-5,CASSYSSSYEQYF
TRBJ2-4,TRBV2,CASSEWVGLGNIQYF
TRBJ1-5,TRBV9,CASSAGIFNQPQHF
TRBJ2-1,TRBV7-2,CASSLGLDEQFF
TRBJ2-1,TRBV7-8,CASSLGMYNEQFF
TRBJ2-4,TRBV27,CASSPKGPGVDIQYF
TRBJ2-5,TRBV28,CASGDVREAPTGTQYF